The 28 T cell receptor beta chains below come from one sample, sequenced in a study of cytomegalovirus exposure and HLA in healthy donors. With 60 Vbeta and 13 Jbeta primers, the PCR was carried out. Method: immunoSEQ multiplex PCR; TCRdb's copy keeps in-frame clones and lacks some. The data contain about 200,000 clones, approximately 79% of them singletons. The material sequenced was PBMCs. These receptor sequences come from a man aged 45-65 years in good health and CMV-seronegative.

The chain employs TRBV2 and TRBJ2-7, with TRBD1 matching 12 bases. V dropped 6 bases and J dropped 7; count of bases not matched to a gene: 10. The V gene's germline CDR1 is SNHLY and CDR2 FYNNEI. CDR3 length: 15 amino acids. This chain's CDR3 is CASSAGTGGTREQYF. DNA for the CDR3: TGTGCCAGCAGCGCCGGGACAGGGGGCACTCGGGAGCAGTACTTC. Full variable domain (outside the CDR3, taken from reference TRBV2 and TRBJ2-7): EPEVTQTPSHQVTQMGQEVILRCVPISNHLYFYWYRQILGQKVEFLVSFYNNEISEKSEIFDDQFSVERPDGSNFTLKIRSTKLEDSAMYFCASSAGTGGTREQYFGPGTRLTVT.

This chain connects TRBV4-2 to TRBJ1-1; 9 bases are a match to TRBD1. CDR1 and CDR2 from the germline V gene are LGHNA and YNFKEQ. The CDR3 is 14 residues long. The V and J ends lost 3 bases and 1 base, in that order; junction bases with no gene match: 0. The CDR3 loop reads CASSQDRGNTEAFF. CDR3 coding DNA: TGTGCCAGCAGCCAGGACAGGGGGAACACTGAAGCTTTCTTT.

This rearrangement joins TRBV11-2 to TRBJ1-1; D may be TRBD1 (5 bases). V lost 1 base and J 6 bases, leaving 15 bases between the germline ends. In germline, CDR1 is SGHAT, CDR2 FQNNGV. This CDR3 region has 15 residues. CDR3 coding DNA: TGTGCCAGCAGCTTAGGGCGGGGGAGTACGGCTGAAGCTTTCTTT. This encodes CASSLGRGSTAEAFF. The full variable domain, its missing parts supplied by reference TRBV11-2 and TRBJ1-1, is EAGVAQSPRYKIIEKRQSVAFWCNPISGHATLYWYQQILGQGPKLLIQFQNNGVVDDSQLPKDRFSAERLKGVDSTLKIQPAKLEDSAVYLCASSLGRGSTAEAFFGQGTRLTVV.

The V call is TRBV28, the J call TRBJ2-3; 10 bases are shared with TRBD2. Germline lookup yields CDR1 MDHEN and CDR2 SYDVKM. The CDR3 sequence is 16 residues long. Trimming cost V 1 base and J 0 bases; bases outside gene matches: 1. CDR3 sequence: CASSLSTSGSTDTQYF. As DNA, the CDR3 is TGTGCCAGCAGTTTATCGACTAGCGGGAGCACAGATACGCAGTATTTT.

This clone was picked up one time. The rearrangement uses TRBV30 and TRBJ2-3, with TRBD2 matching over 7 bases. This CDR3 is 14 amino acids long. Germline CDR1 and CDR2: GTSNPN and SVGIG (reference sequence). The J segment lost 7 bases and the V segment lost 4 bases, leaving 11 bases of the junction unmatched. For the CDR3, the DNA is TGTGCCTGGACTTCTAGCGGTGGTTTGAATACGCAGTATTTT. It yields the protein CAWTSSGGLNTQYF.

This chain joins TRBV20-1 and TRBJ1-1; no clear D gene. V was cut by 6 bases and J by 8 bases, with 13 bases left in between. The CDR3 consists of 11 residues. The germline V gene has CDR1 DFQATT and CDR2 SNEGSKA (reference sequence). CDR3 nucleotides: TGCAGTGCCGTTAGAGAGCGGGAAGCTTTCTTT. This codes for CSAVREREAFF.

Only a few counts were recorded for this clone. The genes are TRBV7-9 and TRBJ2-2, with 8 bases lining up with TRBD2. In germline, CDR1 is SEHNR, CDR2 FQNEAQ (reference sequence). CDR3 size: 19 residues. Germline trimming cut 1 base from V and 1 base from J; bases unmatched to any gene: 11. The CDR3 sequence: CASSLGRAGVTRNTGELFF. CDR3 DNA sequence: TGTGCCAGCAGCTTAGGGAGAGCGGGAGTAACCCGGAACACCGGGGAGCTGTTTTTT.

The chain joins TRBV4-2 to TRBJ2-7, with 9 bases lining up with TRBD2. This CDR3 comprises 15 residues. Germline CDR1 reads LGHNA; CDR2 reads YNFKEQ. V trimming: 2 bases; J trimming: 0 bases; junction bases outside the gene matches: 2. The chain's CDR3 is CASSQSGRYSYEQYF. The CDR3 DNA is TGTGCCAGCAGCCAAAGCGGGAGGTACTCCTACGAGCAGTACTTC.

The genes are TRBV9 and TRBJ1-4, with TRBD1 identical over 9 bases. Germline V gene sequence: CDR1 SGDLS, CDR2 YYNGEE. The CDR3 length is 15 residues. V shed 3 bases, J shed 7 bases, and the junction held 7 bases outside the gene matches. CDR3 nucleotides: TGTGCCAGCAGCGAAAGACAGGGGGGGAGTGAAAAACTGTTTTTT. Residues: CASSERQGGSEKLFF.

This sequence joins TRBV27 and TRBJ1-6; 7 bases are shared with TRBD1. Trimming cost V 5 bases and J 5 bases; bases outside gene matches: 6. Germline lookup yields CDR1 MNHEY and CDR2 SMNVEV (reference sequence). This CDR3 is 15 amino acids long. CDR3 residues: CASSLPGQHNSPLHF. CDR3 coding DNA: TGTGCCAGCAGTCTCCCGGGACAGCATAATTCACCCCTCCACTTT.

V usage is TRBV6-5 and J usage is TRBJ1-1, with a weak D call TRBD1 (5 bases). Trimming pared 4 bases from V and 1 base from J, leaving 7 bases between. CDR1 and CDR2 from the germline V gene are MNHEY and SVGAGI. The CDR3 consists of 13 residues. CDR3: CASSFRENTEAFF. The CDR3 DNA reads TGTGCCAGCAGTTTCAGGGAGAACACTGAAGCTTTCTTT.

The sample holds one count of this clone. The chain combines TRBV29-1 with TRBJ2-3; 7 bases fit TRBD1. Losses at the gene ends were 3 bases for V and 2 bases for J; bases not matched to a gene: 2. The CDR3 sequence is 13 residues long. From germline, CDR1 is SQVTM and CDR2 ANQGSEA. CDR3 in amino acids: CSVETGTTDTQYF. CDR3 sequence (DNA): TGCAGCGTTGAGACAGGGACCACAGATACGCAGTATTTT.

This chain joins TRBV28 and TRBJ2-7; D is unresolved. This CDR3 has 16 amino acids. CDR1 is MDHEN, CDR2 SYDVKM, per germline. Trimming removed 3 bases from V and 6 bases from J, with 21 bases in between. The CDR3 coding sequence is TGTGCCAGCAGTTTTCTTGTGCCGAGGAAGAGCTCCGAGCAGTACTTC. It yields the protein CASSFLVPRKSSEQYF.

V and J are TRBV28 and TRBJ1-2; D perhaps matches TRBD1 (6 bases). Germline V gene data show CDR1 as MDHEN and CDR2 as SYDVKM. Between the trimmed V and J ends, which lost 6 bases and 8 bases, there was a span of 22 bases. The CDR3 runs 15 residues. The CDR3 region is CASRDKIVGAEGYTF. Written as DNA, the CDR3 is TGTGCCAGCAGAGACAAAATTGTGGGGGCTGAGGGCTACACCTTC.

The rearrangement links TRBV6-6 to TRBJ2-2, with a tentative D call TRBD1 (5 bases). V was pared by 8 bases and J by 4 bases, with 8 bases between. Germline CDR1 and CDR2: MNHNY and SVGAGI (reference sequence). The CDR3 contains 12 residues. CDR3 amino acids: CASGHGTGELFF. In DNA form, the CDR3 reads TGTGCCAGCGGACATGGCACCGGGGAGCTGTTTTTT.

This chain connects TRBV28 to TRBJ1-5; weak D call: TRBD1 (5 bases). Germline CDR1 MDHEN, CDR2 SYDVKM. V lost 5 bases to trimming and J lost 4 bases, with 15 bases between them. CDR3 size: 15 residues. CDR3 DNA: TGTGCCAGCAGTGCTGCCGGGACTCAAAATCAGCCCCAGCATTTT. Translated, it gives CASSAAGTQNQPQHF. Based on the CDR3 plus reference TRBV28 and TRBJ1-5, the full variable domain is DVKVTQSSRYLVKRTGEKVFLECVQDMDHENMFWYRQDPGLGLRLIYFSYDVKMKEKGDIPEGYSVSREKKERFSLILESASTNQTSMYLCASSAAGTQNQPQHFGDGTRLSIL.

As regards this clone: In the same sample, other DNA sequences code for this CDR3. This chain uses TRBV29-1 with TRBJ2-6, with D tentatively TRBD1 (5 bases). Germline values: CDR1 SQVTM, CDR2 ANQGSEA. The CDR3 spans 13 residues. Trimming removed 4 bases from V and 1 base from J, with 5 bases in between. This CDR3 is CSVAGSGANVLTF. In DNA form, the CDR3 reads TGCAGCGTTGCAGGGTCTGGGGCCAACGTCCTGACTTTC.

This clone came up once. This chain connects TRBV27 to TRBJ2-6, with a weak D call TRBD2 (5 bases). Looked up from germline, CDR1 is MNHEY and CDR2 is SMNVEV (reference sequence). This CDR3 is built from 15 residues. Trimming pared 7 bases from V and 2 bases from J, leaving 12 bases between. The chain's CDR3 is CASTLRGTGANVLTF. DNA for the CDR3: TGTGCCAGCACCCTCCGGGGTACTGGGGCCAACGTCCTGACTTTC.

The V gene is TRBV5-1, the J gene TRBJ2-3, with 9 bases that match TRBD2. The junction had 5 bases not matched to a gene; V was cut back by 2 bases and J by 4 bases. Germline values: CDR1 SGHRS, CDR2 YFSETQ. The CDR3 runs to 15 residues. Here the CDR3 reads CASSFGSGRSDTQYF. CDR3 sequence (DNA): TGCGCCAGCAGCTTCGGTAGCGGGAGATCAGATACGCAGTATTTT.

The chain recombines TRBV11-2 with TRBJ2-2, with a possible D match to TRBD2 (5 bases). Germline lookup yields CDR1 SGHAT and CDR2 FQNNGV. The CDR3 runs to 13 residues. Trimming took off 3 bases at V and 5 bases at J, with 7 bases between the two ends. The CDR3 nucleotides read TGTGCCAGCAGCTTTCGGGGAACCGGGGAGCTGTTTTTT. It specifies CASSFRGTGELFF.

This clone was seen a handful of times. CDR3 region: CASGGGRVYEQYF. The DNA for the CDR3 is TGTGCCAGCGGAGGGGGCAGGGTCTACGAGCAGTACTTC. The gene calls are TRBV28 and TRBJ2-7; tentative D call: TRBD1 (7 bases). V was shortened by 8 bases and J by 3 bases, with 14 bases between the two germline ends. This CDR3 has 13 amino acids. Germline CDR1 MDHEN, CDR2 SYDVKM.

The chain joins TRBV7-9 to TRBJ2-7; the D gene is possibly TRBD2 (6 bases). Trimming cost V 5 bases and J 1 base, with 12 bases left between them. The CDR3 spans 14 residues. Per the germline V gene, CDR1 is SEHNR and CDR2 is FQNEAQ (reference sequence). The CDR3 sequence: CASSRGTLSYEQYF. For the CDR3, the DNA is TGTGCCAGCAGCCGCGGGACTCTATCCTACGAGCAGTACTTC.

J is TRBJ1-2 and V is TRBV27; 11 bases are shared with TRBD1. The germline V gene has CDR1 MNHEY and CDR2 SMNVEV (reference sequence). The CDR3 spans 16 residues. Trimming at V came to 2 bases and at J to 5 bases, leaving 7 bases not matched to a gene. The CDR3 DNA reads as TGTGCCAGCAGTTTAGGACAGGGGGCATTGTGGTATGGCTACACCTTC. Its translation is CASSLGQGALWYGYTF.

This chain connects TRBV7-3 to TRBJ2-3; D remains unclear. The CDR3 spans 12 residues. Trimming took 5 bases from V and 3 from J, leaving 6 bases between them. Germline values: CDR1 SGHTA, CDR2 FQGTGA. The CDR3 coding sequence is TGTGCCAGCAGCCGAGAGACAGATACGCAGTATTTT. Translation: CASSRETDTQYF.

This clone has just a few counts. The rearrangement joins TRBV29-1 to TRBJ1-5; 7 bases are a match to TRBD1. Trimming removed 4 bases from V and 4 bases from J; junction bases left unmatched: 10. This CDR3 is 15 amino acids long. The germline V gene has CDR1 SQVTM and CDR2 ANQGSEA. The CDR3 DNA follows: TGCAGCGTTGCTAACGACAGGGATGGAAATCAGCCCCAGCATTTT. Translation: CSVANDRDGNQPQHF.

This chain connects TRBV19 to TRBJ2-5; 13 positions agree with TRBD2. TRBJ2-7 explains the end of the DNA better; the J call may be wrong. From germline, CDR1 is LNHDA and CDR2 SQIVND (reference sequence). This CDR3 has 15 amino acids. The CDR3 DNA sequence: TGTGCCAGTAGGCCTAGGGGGACTAGCGGGAACGAGCAGTACTTC. It yields the protein CASRPRGTSGNEQYF.

CDR3 sequence reads: CASGLGVREQFF. The CDR3 DNA sequence: TGTGCCAGCGGGTTGGGAGTCCGGGAGCAGTTCTTC. This chain uses TRBV6-1 with TRBJ2-1; D may be TRBD2 (5 bases). V was clipped by 8 bases and J by 10 bases, with 15 bases between them. The V gene's germline CDR1 is MNHNS and CDR2 SASEGT. This CDR3 contains 12 residues.

V gene TRBV5-1 combines with J gene TRBJ2-4; 8 nucleotides agree with TRBD2. Trimming cost V 2 bases and J 9 bases; bases outside gene matches: 13. CDR1 SGHRS and CDR2 YFSETQ come from the germline V gene. The CDR3 loop spans 16 amino acids. CDR3 region: CASSFGPHPGGGIQYF. The DNA for the CDR3 is TGCGCCAGCAGCTTCGGACCCCACCCGGGGGGGGGCATTCAGTACTTC.